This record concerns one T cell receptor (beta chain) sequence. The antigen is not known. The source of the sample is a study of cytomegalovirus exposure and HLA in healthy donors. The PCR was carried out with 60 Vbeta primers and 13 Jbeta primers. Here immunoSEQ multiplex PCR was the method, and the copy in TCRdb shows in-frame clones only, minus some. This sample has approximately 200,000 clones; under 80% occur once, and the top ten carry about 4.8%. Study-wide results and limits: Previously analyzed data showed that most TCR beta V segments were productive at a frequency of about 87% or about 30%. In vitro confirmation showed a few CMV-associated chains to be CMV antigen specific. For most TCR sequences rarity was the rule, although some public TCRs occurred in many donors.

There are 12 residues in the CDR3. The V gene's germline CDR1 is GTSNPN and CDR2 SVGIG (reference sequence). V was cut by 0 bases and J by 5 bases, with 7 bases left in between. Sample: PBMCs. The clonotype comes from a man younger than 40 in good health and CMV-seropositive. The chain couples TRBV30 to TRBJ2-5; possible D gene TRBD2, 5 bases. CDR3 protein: CAWSVLEETQYF. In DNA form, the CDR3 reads TGTGCCTGGAGTGTACTAGAGGAGACCCAGTACTTC.